This is a list of T cell receptor beta chains from one sample in a study of T cell responses to AZD1222 COVID-19 vaccine. Produced via immunoSEQ multiplex PCR; TCRdb's table is partial and in-frame only. The profile shows about 160,000 clones, 92% of them singletons. The sample was peripheral blood, taken on day 0 of MenACWY control vaccination. The source is an adult in good health. Both conserved end residues are part of each CDR3. D genes are given only for firm matches. Rows give clone size only sometimes, using once, few, many, or a class for an expanded clone.

j_call v_call clone_size d_call cdr3_aa cdr3_nt
TRBJ1-1 TRBV11-3 - - CASSTVGEAFF TGTGCCAGCAGTACAGTAGGTGAAGCTTTCTTT
TRBJ2-1 TRBV14 - TRBD1 CASSQFGQGEQFF TGTGCCAGCAGCCAATTTGGACAGGGTGAGCAGTTCTTC
TRBJ2-1 TRBV7-9 - - CASSLVGGTYNEQFF TGTGCCAGCAGCTTAGTGGGCGGGACCTACAATGAGCAGTTCTTC
TRBJ2-1 TRBV7-2 - - CASSSTGSGLDEQFF TGTGCCAGCAGCTCAACGGGGTCGGGGCTGGATGAGCAGTTCTTC
TRBJ2-7 TRBV7-3 - - CASSQTWALRGYEQYF TGTGCCAGCAGCCAGACTTGGGCCCTTAGGGGGTACGAGCAGTACTTC
TRBJ1-1 TRBV19 - TRBD1 CASSIVDRAFF TGTGCCAGTAGTATTGTGGACAGGGCTTTCTTT
TRBJ1-1 TRBV18 - - CASSLRGAIAEAFF TGTGCCAGCTCACTCCGTGGGGCCATCGCTGAAGCTTTCTTT
TRBJ2-3 TRBV30 - TRBD1 CAWSTGGLDTQYF TGTGCCTGGAGTACAGGGGGCTTGGATACGCAGTATTTT
TRBJ1-1 TRBV3-1/TRBV3-2 - - CASSQGSGINTEAFF TGTGCCAGCAGCCAAGGATCGGGGATAAACACTGAAGCTTTCTTT
TRBJ1-5 TRBV14 - - CASSQGREPQHF TGTGCCAGCAGCCAAGGGAGGGAGCCCCAGCATTTT
TRBJ2-7 TRBV11-2 - TRBD2 CASSLPGLGEQYF TGTGCCAGCAGCCTGCCGGGACTAGGCGAGCAGTACTTC
TRBJ1-5 TRBV30 - - CAWSGIRSSGSNQPQHF TGTGCCTGGAGTGGGATCCGGTCCTCGGGTAGCAATCAGCCCCAGCATTTT
TRBJ2-1 TRBV7-2 once TRBD2 CASSWTSGSNEQFF TGTGCCAGCAGCTGGACTAGCGGGAGCAATGAGCAGTTCTTC
TRBJ2-7 TRBV9 - TRBD1 CASSQSPTGVFPYEQYF TGTGCCAGCAGCCAATCCCCGACAGGGGTGTTCCCCTACGAGCAGTACTTC
TRBJ2-1 TRBV9 - TRBD2 CASSVARDSGPPYNEQFF TGTGCCAGCAGCGTAGCTAGGGATAGCGGGCCTCCCTACAATGAGCAGTTCTTC
TRBJ1-1 TRBV6-5 - - CASGRSVNTEAFF TGTGCCAGCGGAAGGAGTGTGAACACTGAAGCTTTCTTT
TRBJ1-2 TRBV24-1 - - CATGDGPYGYTF TGTGCCACAGGGGACGGCCCCTATGGCTACACCTTC
TRBJ1-2 TRBV9 - - CASSVALEILHGYTF TGTGCCAGCAGCGTAGCTCTGGAAATCCTCCATGGCTACACCTTC
TRBJ2-1 TRBV9 - TRBD2 CASSVFRGPGTSGRAAEQFF TGTGCCAGCAGCGTATTCAGGGGGCCTGGGACTAGCGGGAGGGCCGCTGAGCAGTTCTTC
TRBJ2-3 TRBV5-1 - - CASSLAGVIDTQYF TGCGCCAGCAGCTTGGCGGGAGTTATAGATACGCAGTATTTT
TRBJ2-7 TRBV5-6 - - CASSTPSSGTPYEQYF TGTGCCAGCAGCACCCCGAGCAGCGGGACACCCTACGAGCAGTACTTC
TRBJ1-1 TRBV20-1 - - CSVQGMTEAFF TGCAGTGTGCAGGGGATGACTGAAGCTTTCTTT
TRBJ1-1 TRBV7-3 - - CASSFRDGNEAFF TGTGCCAGCAGCTTCCGGGACGGGAATGAAGCTTTCTTT
TRBJ2-7 TRBV3-1/TRBV3-2 - TRBD1 CASSHGTVVSYEQYF TGTGCCAGCAGCCACGGGACAGTGGTTTCCTACGAGCAGTACTTC
TRBJ2-3 TRBV9 - TRBD2 CASSASGGGGPTDTQYF TGTGCCAGCAGCGCCTCGGGTGGGGGAGGGCCGACAGATACGCAGTATTTT
TRBJ2-1 TRBV7-2 - - CASSFGWYNEQFF TGTGCCAGCAGCTTCGGTTGGTACAATGAGCAGTTCTTC
TRBJ2-3 TRBV9 - - CASSTGLSTSTDTQYF TGTGCCAGCAGCACGGGACTTTCGACTAGCACAGATACGCAGTATTTT
TRBJ2-1 TRBV5-1 once - CASSFESEQFF TGCGCCAGCAGCTTCGAATCTGAGCAGTTCTTC
TRBJ1-1 TRBV11-2 once - CASSSHTKGAFF TGTGCCAGCAGCTCCCATACGAAGGGAGCTTTCTTT
TRBJ2-5 TRBV7-8 once - CASSFVRAITETQYF TGTGCCAGCAGCTTCGTGAGGGCGATCACGGAGACCCAGTACTTC
TRBJ1-6 TRBV6-6 few - CASSSSGTDSPLHF TGTGCCAGCAGTTCCTCAGGGACGGATTCACCCCTCCACTTT
TRBJ1-5 TRBV28 - - CASSLLGQPQHF TGTGCCAGCAGTTTGTTAGGTCAGCCCCAGCATTTT
TRBJ2-1 TRBV4-2 once TRBD2 CASSQERLAGGPVDNEQFF TGTGCCAGCAGCCAGGAACGACTAGCGGGAGGGCCAGTGGACAATGAGCAGTTCTTC
TRBJ1-1 TRBV30 - - CAWGRQGFGTEAFF TGTGCCTGGGGTCGGCAGGGATTTGGCACTGAAGCTTTCTTT
TRBJ1-2 TRBV7-9 - - CASSLGAGINGGYTF TGTGCCAGCAGCTTGGGCGCTGGGATCAATGGTGGCTACACCTTC
TRBJ2-1 TRBV10-3 once - CAIKESLGMKQFF TGTGCCATCAAAGAATCCCTAGGAATGAAGCAGTTCTTC
TRBJ2-3 TRBV7-2 - TRBD2 CASSWPGLAGETDTQYF TGTGCCAGCAGCTGGCCGGGACTAGCGGGAGAAACAGATACGCAGTATTTT
TRBJ2-1 TRBV7-9 - TRBD1 CASSVDRGKQFF TGTGCCAGCAGCGTGGACAGGGGAAAGCAGTTCTTC
TRBJ2-5 TRBV5-1 - TRBD2 CASRPSGAETQYF TGCGCCAGCAGACCTAGCGGTGCGGAGACCCAGTACTTC
TRBJ1-4 TRBV2 - - CASSRDGANEKLFF TGTGCCAGCAGTAGGGACGGTGCTAATGAAAAACTGTTTTTT
TRBJ1-5 TRBV24-1 once - CATSGRVPQSNQPQHF TGTGCCACCAGCGGCAGGGTGCCCCAAAGCAATCAGCCCCAGCATTTT
TRBJ1-2 TRBV7-9 - - CASSSGGDYTF TGTGCCAGCAGCTCGGGGGGTGACTACACCTTC
TRBJ2-7 TRBV6-6 - TRBD2 CASSQRGEQYF TGTGCCAGCAGTCAGCGGGGAGAGCAGTACTTC
TRBJ1-1 TRBV5-5 - - CASSPPGYYEAFF TGTGCCAGCAGTCCTCCGGGGTACTACGAAGCTTTCTTT
TRBJ2-2 TRBV7-9 - - CASSLEGTNTGELFF TGTGCCAGCAGCTTAGAGGGAACGAACACCGGGGAGCTGTTTTTT
TRBJ2-1 TRBV24-1 - TRBD2 CAIGLAGYNEQFF TGTGCCATTGGACTAGCGGGGTACAATGAGCAGTTCTTC
TRBJ1-3 TRBV19 - TRBD1 CASSLKTGHYSGNTIYF TGTGCCAGTAGTCTCAAGACAGGGCATTACTCTGGAAACACCATATATTTT
TRBJ2-1 TRBV27 - - CASSFAGNEQFF TGTGCCAGCAGTTTCGCAGGGAATGAGCAGTTCTTC
TRBJ2-1 TRBV5-1 - - CASSLGQGPYNEQFF TGCGCCAGCAGCTTGGGGCAGGGCCCCTACAATGAGCAGTTCTTC
TRBJ2-2 TRBV9 - - CASSNGVNTGELFF TGTGCCAGCAGCAACGGGGTAAACACCGGGGAGCTGTTTTTT
TRBJ2-7 TRBV7-8 - - CASSATYRGGKNFNYEQYF TGTGCCAGCAGCGCGACGTATAGGGGGGGAAAGAACTTCAACTACGAGCAGTACTTC
TRBJ1-4 TRBV15 once - CATGPESTNEKLFF TGTGCCACGGGACCGGAATCTACTAATGAAAAACTGTTTTTT
TRBJ2-1 TRBV2 - TRBD2 CASRRTSGRGEQFF TGTGCCAGCAGGAGGACTAGCGGGAGGGGTGAGCAGTTCTTC
TRBJ2-2 TRBV13 once TRBD1 CATSTGTGANTGELFF TGTGCCACCTCAACCGGGACAGGGGCGAACACCGGGGAGCTGTTTTTT
TRBJ2-5 TRBV30 once - CACSYSAGVRGETQYF TGTGCCTGTTCCTACTCCGCAGGGGTAAGGGGAGAGACCCAGTACTTC
TRBJ2-5 TRBV11-3 - - CASSLSDPGETQYF TGTGCCAGCAGCTTATCCGACCCCGGAGAGACCCAGTACTTC
TRBJ1-3 TRBV27 few TRBD1 CARNSGGDSGNTIYF TGTGCCAGAAACTCAGGGGGGGACTCTGGAAACACCATATATTTT